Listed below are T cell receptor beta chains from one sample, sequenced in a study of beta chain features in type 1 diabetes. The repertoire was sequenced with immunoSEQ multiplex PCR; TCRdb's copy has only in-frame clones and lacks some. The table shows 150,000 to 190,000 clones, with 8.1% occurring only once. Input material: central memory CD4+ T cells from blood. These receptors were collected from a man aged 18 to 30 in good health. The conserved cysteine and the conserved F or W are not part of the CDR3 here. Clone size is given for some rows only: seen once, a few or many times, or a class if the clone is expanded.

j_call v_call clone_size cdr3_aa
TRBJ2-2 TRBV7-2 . ASSLRQGTTGELF
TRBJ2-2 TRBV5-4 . ASSVRQGNSGELF
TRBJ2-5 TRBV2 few ASGWRIGETQY
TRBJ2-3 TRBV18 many ASSPFRDTDTQY
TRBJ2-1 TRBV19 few ASRDKTGGYNEQF
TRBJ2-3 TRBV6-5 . ASSPSGRGTQY
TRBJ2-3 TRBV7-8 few ASSVVFRTSGSPDTQY
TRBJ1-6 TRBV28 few ASSKPGTGNSPLH
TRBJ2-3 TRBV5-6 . ASSLALRGDTQY
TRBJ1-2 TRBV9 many ASSLGTGEYGYT
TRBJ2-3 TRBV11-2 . ASSLGGGGTDTQY
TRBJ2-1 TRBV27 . ASSFTRGYNEQF
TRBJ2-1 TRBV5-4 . ASSLVGLAGNNEQF
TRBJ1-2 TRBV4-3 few ASSQDRSRRSRGYT
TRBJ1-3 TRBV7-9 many ASRDRVFSGNTIY
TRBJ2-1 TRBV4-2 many ASSHSGVEQF
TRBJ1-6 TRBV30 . AWSAAGYYNSPLH
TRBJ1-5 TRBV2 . ASRGQGNQPQH
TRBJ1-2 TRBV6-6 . ASSGSTRGYT
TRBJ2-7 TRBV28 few ASSFFGQGNSEQY
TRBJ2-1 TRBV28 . ASSFGTSKEQF
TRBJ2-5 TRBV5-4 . ASSGGRLAGAETQY
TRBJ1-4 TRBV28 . ASRGTGKDEKLF
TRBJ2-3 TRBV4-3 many ASSQDPRVTDTQY
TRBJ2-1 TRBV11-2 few ASSLDLGSYNEQF
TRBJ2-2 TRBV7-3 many ASSSHGGNTGELF
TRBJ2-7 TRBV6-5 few ASSYGQGIYEQY
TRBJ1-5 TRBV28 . ASSKNRGLGQPQH
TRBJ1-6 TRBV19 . ASRDTGSRRNSPLH
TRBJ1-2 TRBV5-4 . ASTLPGGYGYT
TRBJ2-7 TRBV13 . ASSLGVPGWSYEQY
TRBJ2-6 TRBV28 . ASSFSNPRRDSGRGANVLT
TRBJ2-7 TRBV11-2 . ASSLGEEYEQY
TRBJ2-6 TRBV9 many ASSVGTAGANVLT
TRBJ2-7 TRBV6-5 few ASSSPTDRGSYEQY
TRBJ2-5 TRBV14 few ASSQPGAKTQY
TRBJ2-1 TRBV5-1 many ASSWGPDYNEQF
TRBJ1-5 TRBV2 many ASSEMGGNSNQPQH
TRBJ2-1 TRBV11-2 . ASSLLRASSYNEQF
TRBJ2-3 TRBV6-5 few ASRDGGTDTQY
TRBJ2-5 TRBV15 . ATSRPTGTGGFSQETQY
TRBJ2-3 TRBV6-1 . ASSEDVAGGLY
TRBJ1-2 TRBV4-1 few ASSQEDRGYGYT
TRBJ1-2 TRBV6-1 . ATSTGDYGYT
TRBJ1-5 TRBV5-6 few ASSRNRGPRDQPQH
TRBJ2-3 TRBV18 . ASSPQGVRTDTQY
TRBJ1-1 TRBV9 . ASSVTGWNTEAF
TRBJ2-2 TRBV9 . ASSVRQGNTGELF
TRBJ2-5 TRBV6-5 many ASSRTEYQETQY
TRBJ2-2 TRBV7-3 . ASSQTFSGTGELF
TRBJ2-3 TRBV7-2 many ASSFESRSTDTQY
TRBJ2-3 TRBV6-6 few ASRPTGEDTQY
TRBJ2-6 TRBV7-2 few ASSLERAGANVLT